This T cell receptor beta chain was sequenced in a study of regulatory T cells in long-lasting Graves disease. About the research overall: Graves' patients, newly diagnosed, had taken antithyroid drugs under 3 months. General study findings and limits: TCR diversity was lower in persistent Graves' patients than in newly diagnosed ones.

Combining iRepertoire HTBI primers with Arm-PCR of CDR3 regions, the authors built TCR beta libraries. Per the original methods: Throughout the samples, researchers identified 60 to 70 TRBV and 12 to 15 TRBJ segments. TCRdb independently ran MiXCR on the multiplex PCR reads; one entry per CDR3 protein. These V and J calls originate from TCRdb's pipeline instead of the authors' own analysis. In the table there are about 360,000 distinct CDR3 sequences, 15% to 20% of which are singletons. The sample holds many counts of this clonotype. Its antigen is undetermined. Losses at the gene ends were 7 bases for V and 10 bases for J; bases not matched to a gene: 9. This CDR3 contains 14 residues. The germline V gene has CDR1 MDHEN and CDR2 SYDVKM. Time point noted: newly diagnosed GD, antithyroid drugs for less than 3 months. RNA from PBMCs was the source of the TCR library. Diagnosis followed American Thyroid Association guidelines for Graves' disease.

The sample was also reused in another study, on T cells in Graves' hyperthyroidism and ophthalmopathy.

This clonotype originated in a woman aged 18-30 years with Graves disease. The chain has TRBV28 and TRBJ1-5; 11 bases are shared with TRBD1. The sequenced sample was peripheral blood mononuclear cells (PBMCs), obtained at new diagnosis, from a patient treated with antithyroid drugs. Written as DNA, the CDR3 is TGTGCCAGCATTACGGGACAGGGGGTAAGCCCCCAGCATTTT. Translated: CASITGQGVSPQHF.